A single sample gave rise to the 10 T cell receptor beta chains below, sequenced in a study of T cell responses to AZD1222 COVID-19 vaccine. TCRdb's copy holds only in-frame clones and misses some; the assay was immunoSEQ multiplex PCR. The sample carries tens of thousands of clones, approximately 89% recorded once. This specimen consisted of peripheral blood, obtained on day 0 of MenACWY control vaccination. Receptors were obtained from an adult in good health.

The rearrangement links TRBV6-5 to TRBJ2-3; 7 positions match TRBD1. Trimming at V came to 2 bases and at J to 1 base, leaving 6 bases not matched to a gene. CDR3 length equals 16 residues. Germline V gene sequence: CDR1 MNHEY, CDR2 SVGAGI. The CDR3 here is CASSYRRQGRTDTQYF. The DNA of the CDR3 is TGTGCCAGCAGTTACCGCCGACAGGGCCGCACAGATACGCAGTATTTT.

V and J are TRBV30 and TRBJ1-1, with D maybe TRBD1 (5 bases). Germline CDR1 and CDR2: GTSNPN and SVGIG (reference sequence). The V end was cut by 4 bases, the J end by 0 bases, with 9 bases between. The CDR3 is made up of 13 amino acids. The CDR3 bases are TGTGCCTGGATGGGGGATATGAACACTGAAGCTTTCTTT. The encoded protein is CAWMGDMNTEAFF.

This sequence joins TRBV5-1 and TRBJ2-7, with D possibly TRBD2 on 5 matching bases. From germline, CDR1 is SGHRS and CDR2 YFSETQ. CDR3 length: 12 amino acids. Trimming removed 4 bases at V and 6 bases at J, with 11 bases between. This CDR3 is CASSPTSAEQYF. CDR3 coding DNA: TGCGCCAGCAGCCCAACTAGTGCCGAGCAGTACTTC.

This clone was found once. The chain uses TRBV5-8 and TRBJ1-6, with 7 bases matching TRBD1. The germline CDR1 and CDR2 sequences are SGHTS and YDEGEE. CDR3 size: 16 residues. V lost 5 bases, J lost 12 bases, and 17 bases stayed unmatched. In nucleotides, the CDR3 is TGTGCCAGCAGGGCCGACAGGGTTGGGGCCCAGGAACCCCTCCACTTT. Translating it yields CASRADRVGAQEPLHF.

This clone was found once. The CDR3 sequence is CASSTGRTSNQPQHF. The CDR3 coding sequence is TGTGCCAGCAGCACAGGACGGACGAGCAATCAGCCCCAGCATTTT. V usage is TRBV6-5 and J usage is TRBJ1-5; TRBD1 might be the D (5 bases). CDR1 is MNHEY and CDR2 is SVGAGI in the germline V gene. The CDR3 consists of 15 residues. With 6 bases removed from V and 1 base from J, the gap between germline ends came to 13 bases.

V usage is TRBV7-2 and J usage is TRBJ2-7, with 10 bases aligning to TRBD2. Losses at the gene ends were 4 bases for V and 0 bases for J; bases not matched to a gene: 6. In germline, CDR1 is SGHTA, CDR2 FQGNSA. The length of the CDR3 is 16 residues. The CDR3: CASSSTSGPISYEQYF. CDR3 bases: TGTGCCAGCAGCTCGACTAGCGGGCCAATCTCCTACGAGCAGTACTTC.

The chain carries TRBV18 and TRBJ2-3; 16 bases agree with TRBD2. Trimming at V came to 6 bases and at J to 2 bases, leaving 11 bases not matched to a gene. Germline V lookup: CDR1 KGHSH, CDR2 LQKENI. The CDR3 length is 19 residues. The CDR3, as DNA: TGTGCCAGCTCCACGCCGGGACTAGCGGGAGGGCCAAACACAGATACGCAGTATTTT. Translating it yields CASSTPGLAGGPNTDTQYF.

This CDR3 reads CASSVGGGNNEQFF. In nucleotides, the CDR3 is TGTGCCAGCAGCGTAGGTGGGGGAAACAATGAGCAGTTCTTC. The chain links TRBV9 to TRBJ2-1, with D perhaps TRBD1 or TRBD2 (5 bases each). This CDR3 comprises 14 residues. Germline V gives CDR1 SGDLS, CDR2 YYNGEE. V lost 0 bases to trimming and J lost 5 bases, with 9 bases between them.

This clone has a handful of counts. CDR3 coding DNA: TGTGCCAGCTCAATGGGACAGGGGAATCAGCCCCAGCATTTT. Protein product: CASSMGQGNQPQHF. The chain links TRBV18 to TRBJ1-5, with 10 positions matching TRBD1. The trim removed 5 bases at V and 4 bases at J, leaving 2 bases unmatched. The CDR3 extends over 14 amino acids. Germline V gene lookup returns CDR1 KGHSH and CDR2 LQKENI.

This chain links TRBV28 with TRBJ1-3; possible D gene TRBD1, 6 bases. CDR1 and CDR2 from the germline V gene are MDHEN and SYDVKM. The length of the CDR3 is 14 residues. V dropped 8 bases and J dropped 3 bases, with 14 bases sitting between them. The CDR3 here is CASLGQFFGNTIYF. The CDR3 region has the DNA TGTGCCAGCCTCGGACAGTTTTTTGGAAACACCATATATTTT.